Below are 10 T cell receptor beta chains sequenced from a single sample in a study of radiotherapy plus CTLA-4 blockade in lung cancer (dated by TCRdb to 2016 to 2018). Library construction relied on the immunoSEQ multiplex PCR assay. TCRdb took over this immuneACCESS table, retaining in-frame rearrangements with V and J assigned. Such tables are incomplete; in checked studies, under half of the missing clones stem from an unresolved V gene, and the remainder is unexplained. Present in this sample are 84,000 or so clones, approximately 82% of which were seen just once. The ten most abundant clones make up roughly 14% of the sample. The source was peripheral blood, collected from a patient treated with radiotherapy plus ipilimumab. The receptors here all came from a human donor with non-small cell lung cancer that progressed on radiotherapy plus ipilimumab.

The chain is built from TRBV2 and TRBJ2-7, with D perhaps TRBD2 (6 bases). The length of the CDR3 is 15 residues. CDR1 is SNHLY and CDR2 is FYNNEI in the germline V gene. Trimming left V 6 bases short and J 0 bases short, with 15 bases between. The CDR3 sequence is CASSKRLELSYEQYF. DNA for the CDR3: TGTGCCAGCAGCAAAAGACTAGAACTCTCCTACGAGCAGTACTTC.

V is TRBV7-9 and J is TRBJ1-1; D is uncertain. The CDR3 has 14 amino acids. Trimming pared 2 bases from V and 8 bases from J, leaving 15 bases between. The V gene's germline CDR1 is SEHNR and CDR2 FQNEAQ (reference sequence). CDR3 region: CASSLLQDVPEAFF. DNA for the CDR3: TGTGCCAGCAGCTTATTGCAGGATGTACCCGAAGCTTTCTTT.

The chain has TRBV5-8 and TRBJ1-2; no clear D gene. Trimming left V 4 bases short and J 0 bases short, with 10 bases between. Per the germline V gene, CDR1 is SGHTS and CDR2 is YDEGEE. CDR3 length: 14 amino acids. DNA of the CDR3: TGTGCCAGCAGCCTACGGTCCTCTAACTATGGCTACACCTTC. This translates into CASSLRSSNYGYTF.

The chain couples TRBV30 to TRBJ2-4; D tentatively reads TRBD1 or TRBD2 (6 bases each). Germline V lookup: CDR1 GTSNPN, CDR2 SVGIG (reference sequence). V lost 0 bases and J lost 7, with 16 bases in between. The CDR3 extends over 15 amino acids. This chain's CDR3 is CAWSVRGTGANIQYF. The DNA for the CDR3 is TGTGCCTGGAGTGTACGGGGAACGGGGGCTAACATTCAGTACTTC.

The chain couples TRBV15 to TRBJ1-5; the D is unclear. CDR3 length: 16 residues. CDR1 and CDR2 from the germline V gene are LNHNV and YYDKDF (reference sequence). The V end lost 2 bases, the J end lost 0 bases, and 11 bases lay between the germline ends. The CDR3 DNA reads TGTGCCACCAGCAGAAGGGCCCAAGATAGCAATCAGCCCCAGCATTTT. This gives the protein CATSRRAQDSNQPQHF.

This clone appeared a few times. The V and J genes are TRBV6-5 and TRBJ2-2, with TRBD1 matching 8 bases. Germline assignment: CDR1 MNHEY and CDR2 SVGAGI. The CDR3 consists of 14 residues. After removal of 6 bases from V and 5 bases from J, the junction contained 5 bases not matched to a gene. The CDR3 region is CASSRTGQTGELFF. As DNA, the CDR3 is TGTGCCAGCAGCCGGACAGGGCAGACCGGGGAGCTGTTTTTT.

This chain links TRBV29-1 with TRBJ1-1; D is uncertain. Trimming left V 3 bases short and J 0 bases short, with 8 bases between. From germline, CDR1 is SQVTM and CDR2 ANQGSEA. The CDR3 spans 13 residues. CDR3 sequence reads: CSVEARMNTEAFF. The CDR3, as DNA: TGCAGCGTTGAGGCTCGAATGAACACTGAAGCTTTCTTT.

This clone was seen more than once but under ten times. The rearrangement uses TRBV5-6 and TRBJ1-3; D unclear. Germline CDR1 is SGHDT and CDR2 is YYEEEE. V was cut by 2 bases and J by 2 bases, with 8 bases left in between. This CDR3 is 14 amino acids long. The CDR3 is CASSLPAAGNTIYF. CDR3 DNA: TGTGCCAGCAGCTTACCGGCAGCTGGAAACACCATATATTTT.

V usage is TRBV9 and J usage is TRBJ1-3; the D gene is possibly TRBD1 (6 bases). Trimming removed 0 bases from V and 3 bases from J, with 22 bases in between. The CDR3 extends over 19 amino acids. Germline lookup yields CDR1 SGDLS and CDR2 YYNGEE. The CDR3 region is CASSVAPTGPGYGGNTIYF. CDR3 DNA: TGTGCCAGCAGCGTAGCCCCGACAGGCCCCGGTTACGGTGGAAACACCATATATTTT.

CDR3 coding DNA: TGTGCCAGTAGTATTTTCCGGACTAGCCGATTCACAGATACGCAGTATTTT. Protein: CASSIFRTSRFTDTQYF. The chain couples TRBV19 to TRBJ2-3, with TRBD2 identical over 8 bases. Trimming at V came to 3 bases and at J to 2 bases, leaving 10 bases not matched to a gene. The CDR3 is 17 residues long. Germline lookup yields CDR1 LNHDA and CDR2 SQIVND (reference sequence).